Sequencing of this TCR beta chain was carried out in a study of control samples from healthy donors and cancer patients. The protocol was immunoSEQ multiplex PCR, while the TCRdb copy is restricted to in-frame clones and leaves out a portion. The sample includes fewer than 500,000 clones, roughly 90% of them seen just once. V shed 4 bases and J 0 bases; nucleotides not matched to a gene: 3. Per germline, CDR1 LGHDT and CDR2 YNNKEL (reference sequence). The CDR3 loop spans 15 amino acids. This chain connects TRBV3-1 (or the pseudogene TRBV3-2) to TRBJ2-1; 7 positions agree with TRBD2. The material sequenced was PBMCs. The receptor was isolated from a man in his forties with head and neck cancer. CDR3 in DNA: TGTGCCAGCAGCCCCCAGCGGGACTCCTACAATGAGCAGTTCTTC. It encodes CASSPQRDSYNEQFF.